This T cell receptor beta chain was obtained from a study of blood T cell repertoires in COVID-19. Overall study context: Sites in the United States, Italy and Spain provided acute and convalescent COVID-19 samples. Sources were T cells, B-cell-depleted T cells, or PBMCs; the material itself was cDNA or gDNA.

The authors' processing: Reference gene primer amplification gave nucleated cell count estimates. Method: immunoSEQ multiplex PCR; TCRdb's copy keeps in-frame clones and lacks some. V and J calls and clone size are copied from that table; D and trimming were computed from the DNA. Of about 110,000 clones in the sample, approximately 90% were seen once. The CDR3 covers 14 residues. Looked up from germline, CDR1 is ENHRY and CDR2 is SYGVKD. V lost 10 bases to trimming and J lost 6 bases, with 20 bases between them. V and J are TRBV10-3 and TRBJ2-3; D not resolved. This receptor was taken from a woman aged 45-65 years with acute or convalescent COVID-19. The sample taken for sequencing was peripheral blood. The DNA of the CDR3 is TGTGCCACCCTGAAACGGTTTTTTGCGGATACGCAGTATTTT. Its translation: CATLKRFFADTQYF.